This TCR beta chain is from a study of human T cells and chemical hapten exposure (dated by TCRdb to the early 2020s). Turning to the overall study: For sensitization, 2% DPC in acetone was applied to a roughly 2 cm by roughly 2 cm area of upper inner arm skin. Blood samples were taken from patients before sensitization (week 0) and then at 2, 6 and about 24 weeks after DPC sensitization. Patients additionally received weekly therapeutic DPC doses to the scalp throughout the roughly 24-week study period. Twenty-nine alopecia patients gave blood for TCR sequencing at one to four time points (pre-sensitization, 2, 6 and 24 weeks). This study followed changes in the peripheral blood TCR repertoire in vivo during primary and secondary sensitization of alopecia patients to the hapten diphenylcyclopropenone (DPC). Libraries were pooled for sequencing, and variation in per-sample TCR yields was attributed mainly to small differences in library volumes within the pool. Patch testing was done on the upper back using Finn chambers containing 0.01% DPC, and results were scored after 6 days according to International Contact Dermatitis Research Group standards. Alopecia areata with under or over 50% scalp involvement, alopecia totalis and alopecia universalis were represented in the patient cohort, which was mostly female.

Library creation used RACE. The reads were generated on a NextSeq 500. Library preparation attached unique molecular identifiers to individual cDNA molecules for quantitative, reproducible TCR counting. Each blood RNA sample was used to sequence both TCR alpha and TCR beta chains. The paper's data handling went like this. A median of roughly 99,000 TCRs per sample was observed, with a range of roughly 20,000 to 750,000. The Decombinator software suite was used to annotate V, J and CDR3 in the TCR reads. Every sample was subsampled to the same number of TCRs (28,000) for the PS versus PT1 abundance plots. TCRs were defined as expanded if absent before sensitization and observed at least eight times at the 2-week time point. In-frame beta chains were kept once TCRdb had trimmed the public reads at Q25 with fastp and called clones with MiXCR. For every CDR3 protein sequence, its rows merge into one entry that carries the most common genes and DNA. The V and J calls shown here were made by TCRdb, not taken from the authors' results. The sample profile shows 200,000 to 300,000 distinct CDR3 sequences; approximately 8.4% of them were found once. The top ten hold 2.3% of the sample.

The intended sense of this specimen's time point label: pre-sensitization, week 0. This sample's treatment or condition label indicates: therapeutic diphenylcyclopropenone sensitization with weekly scalp DPC. Blood at each patch-test visit was drawn before the patch test was applied. Patients were considered eligible if aged 18 to 70, diagnosed with alopecia and deemed suitable for DPC therapy, and patients were excluded if pregnant. Total RNA was extracted from unfractionated whole blood that had been collected in Tempus Blood RNA tubes. At the junction V is shortened by 5 bases and J by 6 bases; bases outside the gene matches: 8. From cysteine to phenylalanine, the CDR3 is 14 amino acids long. The CDR3 DNA has 42 bases and is translated from base 1. From a lookup of the germline V gene (reference sequence), CDR1 and CDR2 are DFQATT and SNEGSKA. Results and caveats for the whole study, not just this receptor: Patch test score correlated positively with the number of PT1 expanded TCRs, reaching significance at thresholds 8, 16 and 32 but not at 4. Significantly more large CDR3 similarity clusters were formed by expanded TCRs than by pre-sensitization or healthy control sets, consistent with antigen-driven responses. After repeated subsampling, changes were observed in the strength of the expansion versus patch-test correlation and in the threshold at which the correlation became significant. DPC sensitization did not change how many TCRs were above 1 in 1000 frequency, and no evidence was found of alterations in global repertoire structure. Because all patients had alopecia, a presumed autoimmune disease, the immune response of the patients might differ from that of healthy individuals.

On this clonotype: The antigen this receptor binds is unknown. No much larger clone is present one base from it, and per-base qualities are unavailable.

The specimen comprised whole blood, sampled in connection with sensitization to the hapten diphenylcyclopropenone (DPC). This chain is built from TRBV20-1 and TRBJ2-7; TRBD2 agrees with 12 junctional bases. The TCR originated in a woman in her 40s with alopecia areata. Some clones in this sample may be carry-over from other donors' samples. Read as DNA, the sequence is TGCAGTGCTCCTCCGGGACTAGCGGGTATCGAGCAGTACTTC. This translates into CSAPPGLAGIEQYF.